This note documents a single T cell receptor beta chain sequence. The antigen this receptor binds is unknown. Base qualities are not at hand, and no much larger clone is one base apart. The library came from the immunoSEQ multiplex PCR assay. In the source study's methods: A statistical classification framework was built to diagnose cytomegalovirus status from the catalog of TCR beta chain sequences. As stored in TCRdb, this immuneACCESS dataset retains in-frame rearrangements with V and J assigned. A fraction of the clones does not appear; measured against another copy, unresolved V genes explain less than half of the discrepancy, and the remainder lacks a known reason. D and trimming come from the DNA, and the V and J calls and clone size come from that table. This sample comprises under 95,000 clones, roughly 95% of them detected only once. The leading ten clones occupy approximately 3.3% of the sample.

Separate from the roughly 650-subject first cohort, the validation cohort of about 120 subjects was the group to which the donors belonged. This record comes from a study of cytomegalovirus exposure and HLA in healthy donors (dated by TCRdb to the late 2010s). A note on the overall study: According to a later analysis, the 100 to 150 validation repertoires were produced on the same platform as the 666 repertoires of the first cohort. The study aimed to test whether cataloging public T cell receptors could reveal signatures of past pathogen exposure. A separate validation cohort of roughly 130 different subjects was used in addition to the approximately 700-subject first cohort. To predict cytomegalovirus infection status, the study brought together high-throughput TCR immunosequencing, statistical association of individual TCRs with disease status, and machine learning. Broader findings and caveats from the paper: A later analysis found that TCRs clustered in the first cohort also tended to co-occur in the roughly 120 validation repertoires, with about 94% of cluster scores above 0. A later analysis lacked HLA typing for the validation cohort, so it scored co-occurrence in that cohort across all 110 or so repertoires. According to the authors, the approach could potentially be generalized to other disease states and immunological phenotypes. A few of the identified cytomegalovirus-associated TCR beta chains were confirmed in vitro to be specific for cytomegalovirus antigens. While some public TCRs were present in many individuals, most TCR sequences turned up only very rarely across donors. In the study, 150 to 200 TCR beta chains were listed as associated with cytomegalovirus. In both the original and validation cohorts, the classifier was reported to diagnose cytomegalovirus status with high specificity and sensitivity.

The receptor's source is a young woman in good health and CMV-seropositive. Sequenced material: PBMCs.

The CDR3 is CASSLSASGSKGGAQETQYF. At the DNA level, the sequence is TGTGCCAGCAGTTTATCTGCTAGCGGGAGTAAAGGAGGGGCGCAAGAGACCCAGTACTTC. The sequence is built from TRBV28 and TRBJ2-5, and 10 bases in between align with TRBD2. Including cysteine and phenylalanine, the CDR3 has 20 amino acids. Kept here is only the CDR3 DNA, which spans 60 bases and is read in frame from base 1. V is trimmed back by 1 base and J by 2 bases, and the junction contains 16 bases that no gene match accounts for. Taken from the germline V gene, the CDR1 and CDR2 loops are MDHEN and SYDVKM.